The 18 T cell receptor beta chains presented below share a single source sample, sequenced in a study of regulatory T cells in long-lasting Graves disease. Regarding time point: newly diagnosed GD, antithyroid drugs for less than 3 months. RNA from PBMCs was the source of the TCR library. According to the study, TCR beta libraries were built with iRepertoire HTBI primers and CDR3-region Arm-PCR. TCRdb re-called the multiplex PCR reads with MiXCR, one entry per CDR3 protein. The data show around 240,000 distinct CDR3 sequences, approximately 18% seen once. The data also belong to a second study, concerning T cells in Graves' hyperthyroidism and ophthalmopathy.

The specimen was peripheral blood mononuclear cells (PBMCs), collected at new diagnosis, from a patient treated with antithyroid drugs. These receptors all stem from a woman aged 25 to 39 with Graves disease.

This clonotype was seen many times. The chain employs TRBV5-6 and TRBJ2-5; 8 bases map to TRBD1. The CDR3 spans 16 residues. In germline, CDR1 is SGHDT, CDR2 YYEEEE. Trimming removed 5 bases from V and 3 bases from J; junction bases left unmatched: 12. In DNA form, the CDR3 reads TGTGCCAGCAGTCTCAGGGGGCGGTCTAGGGAAGAGACCCAGTACTTC. Its translation: CASSLRGRSREETQYF.

This clonotype was seen many times. This sequence joins TRBV11-2 and TRBJ1-2; perhaps TRBD1 as D (5 bases). Germline CDR1 reads SGHAT; CDR2 reads FQNNGV. The CDR3 runs 13 residues. V gave up 4 bases and J gave up 1 base, with 7 bases separating them. In DNA form, the CDR3 reads TGTGCCAGCAGCTCAGGGTTTAACTATGGCTACACCTTC. Translating gives CASSSGFNYGYTF.

This clonotype was observed at least ten times. This chain uses TRBV3-1 with TRBJ1-1; D is perhaps TRBD1 (6 bases). Germline values: CDR1 LGHDT, CDR2 YNNKEL (reference sequence). This CDR3 spans 13 amino acids. V lost 9 bases, J lost 5 bases, and 16 bases lay in between. The CDR3 DNA is TGTGCCAGTAGTCCGGACAGAGAGACTGAAGCTTTCTTT. As protein: CASSPDRETEAFF.

The chain employs TRBV7-9 and TRBJ1-1, with TRBD1 as a possible D gene (6 bases). V lost 3 bases and J lost 3, with 17 bases in between. Germline CDR1 and CDR2: SEHNR and FQNEAQ (reference sequence). The CDR3 length is 16 residues. The CDR3 nucleotides read TGTGCCAGCAGCTTCGGACAGAGGGGCTGGGACACTGAAGCTTTCTTT. Its protein product is CASSFGQRGWDTEAFF.

With regard to this clonotype: A far larger clone differs by one base, so this is likely a read error. The chain combines TRBV5-1 with TRBJ2-1; D gene ambiguous. The germline V gene has CDR1 SGHRS and CDR2 YFSETQ. The CDR3 spans 14 residues. V was pared by 4 bases and J by 10 bases, with 18 bases between. CDR3 sequence: CASSDDLSSYEQFF. As DNA, the CDR3 is TGCGCCAGCAGCGATGACCTGAGCTCCTACGAGCAGTTCTTC.

The table lists this clonotype with many counts. The chain has TRBV6-1 and TRBJ1-5, with D possibly TRBD1 on 5 matching bases. V lost 5 bases, J lost 6 bases, and 17 bases lay in between. This CDR3 comprises 15 residues. Germline V gives CDR1 MNHNS, CDR2 SASEGT. As DNA, the CDR3 is TGTGCCAGCAGTACAAACGGGGGGAGGGGTCAGCCCCAGCATTTT. Its translation is CASSTNGGRGQPQHF.

This clonotype was detected ten times or more. V and J are TRBV5-1 and TRBJ1-6, with D uncertain. Trimming stripped 3 bases from V and 4 bases from J, with 8 bases between. Germline V CDR1 and CDR2: SGHRS, YFSETQ. This CDR3 is built from 14 residues. CDR3 residues: CASSSDAYNSPLHF. CDR3 DNA sequence: TGCGCCAGCAGCTCGGACGCTTATAATTCACCCCTCCACTTT.

This clonotype was observed a few times. This chain connects TRBV19 to TRBJ1-2; D gene uncertain. Germline lookup yields CDR1 LNHDA and CDR2 SQIVND (reference sequence). The CDR3 length is 15 residues. Trimming took 6 bases from V and 6 from J, leaving 20 bases between them. CDR3 DNA: TGTGCCAGTAGCCCCAAGCGGAGTAACGCGCATGGCTACACCTTC. Amino acid sequence: CASSPKRSNAHGYTF.

This clonotype was observed many times. The rearrangement uses TRBV12-3 or TRBV12-4 and TRBJ1-2; unclear D gene. V was trimmed by 1 base and J by 0 bases, leaving 9 bases between them. The length of the CDR3 is 15 residues. CDR3 DNA: TGTGCCAGCAGTTTAGTGCCCGCAGCTAACTATGGCTACACCTTC. This sequence encodes CASSLVPAANYGYTF.

This rearrangement joins TRBV3-1 to TRBJ2-5; 11 positions match TRBD2. The CDR3 runs to 17 residues. CDR1 is LGHDT and CDR2 is YNNKEL in the germline V gene (reference sequence). V was pared by 3 bases and J by 2 bases, with 8 bases of the junction left unmatched. The CDR3 spells CASSHRLAGGFQETQYF. The CDR3 coding sequence is TGTGCCAGCAGCCATAGGCTAGCGGGGGGATTTCAAGAGACCCAGTACTTC.

The sample holds many counts of this clonotype. This sequence joins TRBV5-1 and TRBJ2-7; D may be TRBD1 (6 bases). CDR1 and CDR2 (germline): SGHRS, YFSETQ. The CDR3 runs to 14 residues. V was cut by 5 bases and J by 1 base, with 13 bases left in between. CDR3 in DNA: TGCGCCAGCAGAGAACAGGGACATTCCTACGAGCAGTACTTC. Translating gives CASREQGHSYEQYF.

This clonotype was seen many times. This rearrangement joins TRBV2 to TRBJ1-1; D not certain. Trimming left V 3 bases short and J 0 bases short, with 17 bases between. The CDR3 has 17 residues. Germline V CDR1 and CDR2: SNHLY, FYNNEI. CDR3 region: CASSEWHWYRMNTEAFF. The CDR3 DNA follows: TGTGCCAGCAGTGAGTGGCACTGGTACCGTATGAACACTGAAGCTTTCTTT.

Ten or more counts support this clonotype. A junction boundary mismatches the germline segment, possibly from a read error. Here the CDR3 DNA reads TGTGCCAGCAGCTTGACCACAGGGCAGGGACAGCCCCAGCATTTT. It yields the protein CASSLTTGQGQPQHF. This chain uses TRBV5-1 with TRBJ1-5, with a tentative D call TRBD1 (6 bases). The CDR3 is 15 residues long. CDR1 SGHRS and CDR2 YFSETQ come from the germline V gene.

This clonotype was seen at least ten times. This chain links TRBV20-1 with TRBJ1-1, with D tentatively TRBD1 (6 bases). CDR1 DFQATT and CDR2 SNEGSKA come from the germline V gene (reference sequence). This CDR3 region has 14 residues. The V and J ends lost 3 bases and 0 bases respectively, with 11 bases between them. CDR3 nucleotide sequence: TGCAGTGCTAGCCCGCAGGGGCTGAACACTGAAGCTTTCTTT. It specifies CSASPQGLNTEAFF.

This clonotype was seen a few times. The chain joins TRBV18 to TRBJ2-5, with TRBD1 matching over 12 bases. The length of the CDR3 is 16 residues. The germline V gene has CDR1 KGHSH and CDR2 LQKENI. Trimming took 5 bases from V and 4 from J; bases not matched to a gene: 8. The DNA for the CDR3 is TGTGCCAGCTCATCAACCGGGACAGGGGGCGCAGAGACCCAGTACTTC. Translating it yields CASSSTGTGGAETQYF.

This clonotype was counted at least ten times. The V gene is TRBV6-2 or TRBV6-3, the J gene TRBJ1-1; 7 bases map to TRBD1. Germline V gene lookup returns CDR1 MNHEY and CDR2 SVGEGT. CDR3 length equals 15 residues. Trimming took 7 bases from V and 1 from J; bases not matched to a gene: 9. The CDR3 is CASNQPTGWNTEAFF. The CDR3 DNA is TGTGCCAGCAACCAACCGACAGGGTGGAACACTGAAGCTTTCTTT.

This clonotype was seen ten or more times. The V gene is TRBV2, the J gene TRBJ1-6; 10 bases agree with TRBD1. The CDR3 sequence is 15 residues long. V shed 6 bases and J 7 bases; nucleotides not matched to a gene: 6. Germline V CDR1 and CDR2: SNHLY, FYNNEI. The CDR3 DNA reads TGTGCCAGCAGCGCAGACAGGGGGCGGAATTCACCCCTCCACTTT. Residues: CASSADRGRNSPLHF.

At least ten counts were recorded for this clonotype. This sequence joins TRBV11-2 and TRBJ1-4; D remains unclear. CDR1 SGHAT and CDR2 FQNNGV come from the germline V gene. Trimming removed 1 base from V and 10 bases from J, with 13 bases in between. CDR3 length: 14 amino acids. The CDR3 DNA reads as TGTGCCAGCAGCTTAGGGTGGACGGGAGGAAAACTGTTTTTT. Translated, it gives CASSLGWTGGKLFF.